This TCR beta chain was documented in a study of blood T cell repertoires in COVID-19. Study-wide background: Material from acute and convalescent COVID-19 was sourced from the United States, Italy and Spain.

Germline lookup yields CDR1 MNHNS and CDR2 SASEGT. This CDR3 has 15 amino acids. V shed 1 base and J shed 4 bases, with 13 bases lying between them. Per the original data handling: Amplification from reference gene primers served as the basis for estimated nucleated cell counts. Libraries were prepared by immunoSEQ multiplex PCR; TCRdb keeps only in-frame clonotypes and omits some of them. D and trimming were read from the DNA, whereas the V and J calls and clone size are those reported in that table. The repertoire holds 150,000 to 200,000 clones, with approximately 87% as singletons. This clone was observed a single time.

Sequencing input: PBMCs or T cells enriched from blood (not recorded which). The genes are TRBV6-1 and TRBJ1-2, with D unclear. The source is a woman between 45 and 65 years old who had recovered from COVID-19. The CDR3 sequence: CASSEGAVRVYGYTF. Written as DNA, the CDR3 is TGTGCCAGCAGTGAAGGAGCAGTGCGGGTCTATGGCTACACCTTC.